One and the same sample provided the 9 T cell receptor beta chains below, sequenced in a study of vaccination and CD4 T cells after COVID-19. Antigens for these TCRs are unknown. Treatment: approximately nine-day PBMC culture with coronavirus spike peptide pools or control peptides (ViraFEST assay). The Oncomine TCR Beta short-read assay sequenced DNA from cultured CD4+ T cells. In TCRdb, the PCR reads were re-called with MiXCR into one record per CDR3 protein. The sample consists of about 12,000 distinct CDR3 sequences, 45% to 50% of them appearing once. Sequencing input: CD4+ T cells from blood, cultured in vitro. Receptors originate from a human donor who had recovered from COVID-19.

This chain links TRBV20-1 with TRBJ2-1; D unclear. V gave up 5 bases and J gave up 1 base, with 15 bases separating them. The CDR3 runs to 15 residues. Per the germline V gene, CDR1 is DFQATT and CDR2 is SNEGSKA (reference sequence). The CDR3 sequence: CSALFSARSYNEQFF. For the CDR3, the DNA is TGCAGTGCTCTTTTTTCGGCGAGGTCCTACAATGAGCAGTTCTTC.

CDR3 sequence (DNA): TGTGCCAGTAGTATAGGAGCAGGGATGAACACTGAAGCTTTCTTT. Protein: CASSIGAGMNTEAFF. The chain couples TRBV19 to TRBJ1-1; perhaps TRBD1 as D (5 bases). V lost 1 base, J lost 0 bases, and 9 bases lay in between. The CDR3 loop spans 15 amino acids. Germline values: CDR1 LNHDA, CDR2 SQIVND (reference sequence).

The V gene is TRBV7-2, the J gene TRBJ2-7; 10 positions match TRBD1. The CDR3 spans 18 residues. CDR1 and CDR2 (germline): SGHTA, FQGNSA. V was clipped by 3 bases and J by 1 base; unmatched bases: 12. The CDR3 loop reads CASSLTASGTGESYEQYF. The CDR3 DNA reads TGTGCCAGCAGCTTGACCGCTTCCGGGACAGGGGAGTCCTACGAGCAGTACTTC.

The chain links TRBV5-1 to TRBJ1-1; the match to TRBD1 covers 7 bases. The CDR3 loop spans 15 amino acids. Germline assignment: CDR1 SGHRS and CDR2 YFSETQ. V lost 1 base and J lost 2; bases outside the gene matches: 5. CDR3 loop: CASSLSGQINTEAFF. The DNA of the CDR3 is TGCGCCAGCAGCTTGTCGGGACAGATAAACACTGAAGCTTTCTTT.

The genes are TRBV6-1 and TRBJ2-5, with D possibly TRBD2 on 6 matching bases. Trimming removed 5 bases at V and 5 bases at J, with 21 bases between. CDR3 length equals 16 residues. Germline V gene lookup returns CDR1 MNHNS and CDR2 SASEGT. CDR3 region: CASSRDTNGAGETQYF. CDR3 bases: TGTGCCAGCAGTCGAGATACCAACGGGGCGGGGGAGACCCAGTACTTC.

The table lists this clonotype with a count of one. The V call is TRBV5-5, the J call TRBJ2-5; tentatively, D is TRBD2 (6 bases). Between the trimmed V and J ends, which lost 1 base and 5 bases, there was a span of 12 bases. The CDR3 spans 14 residues. Germline CDR1 is SGHKS and CDR2 is YYEKEE (reference sequence). In nucleotides, the CDR3 is TGTGCCAGCAGCTTGCCAGCGGGTAGGGAGACCCAGTACTTC. Its translation is CASSLPAGRETQYF.

The rearrangement links TRBV7-9 to TRBJ2-1; 8 nucleotides align to TRBD2. The V and J ends lost 5 bases and 0 bases, in that order; junction bases with no gene match: 3. This CDR3 has 15 amino acids. The germline V gene encodes CDR1 SEHNR and CDR2 FQNEAQ (reference sequence). CDR3 protein: CASSVSGTSYNEQFF. The CDR3 bases are TGTGCCAGCAGCGTTAGCGGGACCTCCTACAATGAGCAGTTCTTC.

The chain links TRBV20-1 to TRBJ2-1; no firm D call. This CDR3 is built from 13 residues. Trimming took off 0 bases at V and 5 bases at J, with 8 bases between the two ends. The germline V gene encodes CDR1 DFQATT and CDR2 SNEGSKA (reference sequence). CDR3 amino acids: CSARDFGDNEQFF. The CDR3, as DNA: TGCAGTGCTAGAGATTTCGGTGACAATGAGCAGTTCTTC.

This chain uses TRBV20-1 with TRBJ2-5; D gene unclear. CDR1 is DFQATT and CDR2 is SNEGSKA in the germline V gene (reference sequence). V lost 3 bases and J lost 0, with 2 bases in between. This CDR3 is built from 11 residues. CDR3 residues: CSARYQETQYF. In DNA form, the CDR3 reads TGCAGTGCTAGGTACCAAGAGACCCAGTACTTC.